Below are 14 T cell receptor beta chains sequenced from a single sample in a study of read filtering for tumor transcriptome and immune sequencing. From about 0.4 ug of RNA, a library with molecular barcoded alpha/delta and beta/gamma adaptors was made. TCRdb reprocessed the reads via MiXCR and lists one record per CDR3 protein. The sample consists of about 39,000 distinct CDR3 sequences, roughly an eighth of them appearing once. The sample taken for sequencing was a population of CD138-negative cells sorted from bone marrow. The receptor set was obtained from a donor aged 40 or over with multiple myeloma.

This clonotype was seen a few times. The chain carries TRBV5-6 and TRBJ1-3; no reliable D call. CDR3 size: 15 residues. V was clipped by 3 bases and J by 7 bases, with 17 bases between them. The germline V gene has CDR1 SGHDT and CDR2 YYEEEE. The CDR3 DNA follows: TGTGCCAGCAGCTCCCCCGGAGGATTCGTGAACACCATATATTTT. Its translation is CASSSPGGFVNTIYF. The variable domain in full, with the rest retrieved from reference TRBV5-6 and TRBJ1-3, is DAGVTQSPTHLIKTRGQQVTLRCSPKSGHDTVSWYQQALGQGPQFIFQYYEEEERQRGNFPDRFSGHQFPNYSSELNVNALLLGDSALYLCASSSPGGFVNTIYFGEGSWLTVV.

This clonotype was seen many times. This sequence may be a read error, since a much larger clone differs from it by one base. This chain uses TRBV7-3 with TRBJ2-1, with D perhaps matching TRBD2 (5 bases). Germline V gives CDR1 SGHTA, CDR2 FQGTGA. This CDR3 region has 15 residues. CDR3 loop: CASSLTASSYNGQFF. CDR3 in DNA: TGTGCCAGCAGCTTGACCGCTAGCTCCTACAATGGGCAGTTCTTC.

In this sample, this clonotype turned up many times. V usage is TRBV4-1 and J usage is TRBJ2-4; TRBD1 aligns across 7 bases. V shed 2 bases and J 8 bases; nucleotides not matched to a gene: 12. The CDR3 has 16 amino acids. CDR1 and CDR2 from the germline V gene are MGHRA and YSYEKL. The CDR3 reads CASSQRTGVDIYIQYF. For the CDR3, the DNA is TGCGCCAGCAGCCAAAGAACAGGGGTTGATATATACATTCAGTACTTC.

This clonotype came up many times. The V gene is TRBV6-5, the J gene TRBJ2-2, with 7 positions matching TRBD1. Per the germline V gene, CDR1 is MNHEY and CDR2 is SVGAGI. The CDR3 is made up of 14 amino acids. V trimming: 6 bases; J trimming: 3 bases; junction bases outside the gene matches: 4. The CDR3 sequence is CASSTGVDTGELFF. The CDR3 nucleotides are TGTGCCAGCAGCACAGGGGTCGACACCGGGGAGCTGTTTTTT.

This clonotype was seen ten or more times. The rearrangement joins TRBV12-3 or TRBV12-4 to TRBJ2-1; D unclear. CDR3 length: 15 amino acids. The V end was cut by 7 bases, the J end by 0 bases, with 13 bases between. As DNA, the CDR3 is TGTGCCAGCACTGGGTTCAAGAGCTCCTACAATGAGCAGTTCTTC. Its translation is CASTGFKSSYNEQFF.

This clonotype was detected many times. The rearrangement uses TRBV5-6 and TRBJ2-7, with 8 bases fitting TRBD1. The CDR3 is made up of 15 amino acids. Germline loops: CDR1 SGHDT, CDR2 YYEEEE. Trimming cost V 4 bases and J 6 bases; bases outside gene matches: 12. CDR3: CASSRPTGVSSEQYF. DNA of the CDR3: TGTGCCAGCAGCCGACCGACAGGGGTCTCATCCGAGCAGTACTTC.

The table lists this clonotype with many counts. The CDR3 loop is CASTLTGSGEQYF. In DNA, the CDR3 is TGTGCCAGCACCTTGACAGGGTCCGGCGAGCAGTACTTC. This chain links TRBV2 with TRBJ2-7; TRBD1 matches at 7 bases. The ends lost 7 bases at V and 6 bases at J; junction bases unmatched: 9. This CDR3 contains 13 residues. Germline loops: CDR1 SNHLY, CDR2 FYNNEI. The full variable domain, with the rest looked up from reference TRBV2 and TRBJ2-7, is EPEVTQTPSHQVTQMGQEVILRCVPISNHLYFYWYRQILGQKVEFLVSFYNNEISEKSEIFDDQFSVERPDGSNFTLKIRSTKLEDSAMYFCASTLTGSGEQYFGPGTRLTVT.

This clonotype was counted at least ten times. In DNA form, the CDR3 reads TGCGCCAGCAGCCACGGACTGGAGCAGTTCTTC. It specifies CASSHGLEQFF. V is TRBV4-1 and J is TRBJ2-1; D might be TRBD2 (5 bases). This CDR3 comprises 11 residues. The V gene lost 3 bases and the J gene lost 10 bases, with 7 bases spanning the gap. Germline V gene sequence: CDR1 MGHRA, CDR2 YSYEKL.

In its sample, this clonotype was seen many times. The chain joins TRBV11-3 to TRBJ2-3; D is unclear. V was clipped by 6 bases and J by 4 bases, with 8 bases between them. In germline, CDR1 is SGHNT, CDR2 YENEEA. The CDR3 extends over 12 amino acids. The CDR3 DNA sequence: TGTGCCAGCAGTCTGGTCGCAGATACGCAGTATTTT. This gives the protein CASSLVADTQYF.

This clonotype was recorded a few times. A read error is possible here, since a much larger clone lies one base away. The chain combines TRBV7-9 with TRBJ1-5; D uncertain. This CDR3 has 12 amino acids. Germline V gives CDR1 SEHNR, CDR2 FQNEAQ (reference sequence). The CDR3: CASSLENQPQRF. As DNA, the CDR3 is TGTGCCAGCAGTTTAGAGAATCAGCCCCAGCGTTTT.

Turning to this clonotype: The CDR3 carries no conserved terminal phenylalanine or tryptophan, so it likely arises from a read error. No DNA is shown, since the ends of the CDR3 on it are uncertain; the CDR3 is the one TCRdb lists. The chain links TRBV7-3 to TRBJ2-1; the table's TRBD1 call for D was not verified on the DNA. The germline CDR1 and CDR2 sequences are SGHTA and FQGTGA. The CDR3 is 16 amino acids in total, end residues counted. The CDR3 sequence: CASSRDGTVAYNEQLY.

Comment on this clonotype: A read error likely explains this, since a far larger clone differs by one base. This chain connects TRBV7-9 to TRBJ2-1; D is possibly TRBD1 (5 bases). The CDR3 has 13 residues. V was clipped by 8 bases and J by 9 bases, with 17 bases between them. The germline V gene encodes CDR1 SEHNR and CDR2 FQNEAQ (reference sequence). The CDR3 DNA reads TGTGCCAGCGAACCAGGGTGGGTTGGTGAGCAGTTCTTC. It codes for CASEPGWVGEQFF.

There are a few counts of this clonotype. A much larger clone differs from this one at a single base, so this may be a read error. The J gene is TRBJ2-4, the V gene TRBV6-5; TRBD2 might be the D (5 bases). The CDR3 contains 11 residues. Germline V lookup: CDR1 MNHEY, CDR2 SVGAGI. The CDR3 nucleotides read TGTGCCAGCAGTCGGGGAAACATTCAGGACTTC. Translated, it gives CASSRGNIQDF.

This clonotype has at least ten counts. The CDR3 nucleotides read TGCGCCAGCAGCCAGATACAGGGATTCAAAAACATTCAGTACTTC. This gives the protein CASSQIQGFKNIQYF. This chain uses TRBV4-1 with TRBJ2-4, with a weak D call TRBD1 (6 bases). Germline CDR1 is MGHRA and CDR2 is YSYEKL. This CDR3 is 15 amino acids long. The ends were cut back, 3 bases at V and 3 bases at J, with 12 bases in the middle.